The 19 T cell receptor beta chains below all came from one sample that was sequenced in a study of blood T cell repertoires in COVID-19. TCRdb's table, derived via immunoSEQ multiplex PCR, lists solely in-frame clones and lacks some. The data contain approximately 120,000 clones, about 80% of them singletons. Material for sequencing was peripheral blood. These receptors were collected from a woman in her fifties or sixties with acute or convalescent COVID-19.

CDR3 coding DNA: TGTGCCAGCAGTTACGGCGGAAACTATGGCTACACCTTC. Protein: CASSYGGNYGYTF. The V gene is TRBV6-5, the J gene TRBJ1-2; D is unresolved. This CDR3 is built from 13 residues. The germline V and J ends were trimmed by 2 bases and 2 bases, with 6 bases remaining between them. Per germline, CDR1 MNHEY and CDR2 SVGAGI.

J is TRBJ2-3 and V is TRBV6-6, with D possibly matching TRBD2 (5 bases). Deletions cut 7 bases from V and 5 bases from J, with 10 bases between. The germline gives CDR1 MNHNY, CDR2 SVGAGI (reference sequence). The CDR3 sequence is 12 residues long. Here the CDR3 reads CASTQRGDTQYF. The CDR3 DNA sequence: TGTGCCAGCACCCAACGGGGAGATACGCAGTATTTT.

The chain recombines TRBV11-2 with TRBJ1-4, with TRBD1 identical over 7 bases. J gave up 8 bases and V 4 bases, and 7 bases lay outside the gene matches. CDR1 and CDR2 from the germline V gene are SGHAT and FQNNGV. The CDR3 is 14 residues long. CDR3 loop: CASSSQTGHEKLFF. CDR3 DNA sequence: TGTGCCAGCAGCTCACAGACAGGGCACGAAAAACTGTTTTTT.

This chain links TRBV7-8 with TRBJ1-2, with 8 bases aligning to TRBD1. V lost 3 bases, J lost 4 bases, and 4 bases stayed unmatched. Germline lookup yields CDR1 SGHVS and CDR2 FQNEAQ. The CDR3 has 14 amino acids. CDR3 sequence reads: CASSLGTGSYGYTF. In DNA form, the CDR3 reads TGTGCCAGCAGCTTGGGGACAGGCTCCTATGGCTACACCTTC. Based on the CDR3 plus reference TRBV7-8 and TRBJ1-2, the full variable domain is GAGVSQSPRYKVAKRGQDVALRCDPISGHVSLFWYQQALGQGPEFLTYFQNEAQLDKSGLPSDRFFAERPEGSVSTLKIQRTQQEDSAVYLCASSLGTGSYGYTFGSGTRLTVV.

The V call is TRBV30, the J call TRBJ2-1; 7 bases align to TRBD2. Germline V gene data show CDR1 as GTSNPN and CDR2 as SVGIG (reference sequence). The V and J ends lost 1 base and 9 bases, in that order; junction bases with no gene match: 9. The length of the CDR3 is 14 residues. The CDR3 is CAWSGLASGSEQFF. The CDR3 DNA reads as TGTGCCTGGAGTGGACTAGCTTCGGGAAGTGAGCAGTTCTTC.

The genes are TRBV12-3 or TRBV12-4 and TRBJ1-1; D may be TRBD1 (5 bases). Trimming took 7 bases from V and 3 from J, leaving 12 bases between them. The CDR3 covers 13 residues. CDR3 amino acids: CASTLTEDTEAFF. The CDR3 region has the DNA TGTGCCAGCACCTTGACAGAGGACACTGAAGCTTTCTTT.

The V and J genes are TRBV9 and TRBJ1-2; D uncertain. V lost 0 bases to trimming and J lost 1 base, with 10 bases between them. CDR3 length equals 15 residues. Germline V lookup: CDR1 SGDLS, CDR2 YYNGEE. The CDR3 is CASSVAGHGNYGYTF. The CDR3 DNA reads TGTGCCAGCAGCGTAGCAGGTCACGGTAACTATGGCTACACCTTC.

About this clone itself: Other DNA sequences within the sample encode an identical CDR3. The genes are TRBV5-1 and TRBJ1-1; no clear D. The CDR3 spans 14 residues. V lost 0 bases, J lost 0 bases, and 6 bases lay in between. From germline, CDR1 is SGHRS and CDR2 YFSETQ. The CDR3 sequence is CASSLGAMNTEAFF. As DNA, the CDR3 is TGCGCCAGCAGCTTGGGAGCCATGAACACTGAAGCTTTCTTT. Filled out from reference TRBV5-1 and TRBJ1-1, the complete variable domain reads KAGVTQTPRYLIKTRGQQVTLSCSPISGHRSVSWYQQTPGQGLQFLFEYFSETQRNKGNFPGRFSGRQFSNSRSEMNVSTLELGDSALYLCASSLGAMNTEAFFGQGTRLTVV.

The V gene is TRBV7-9, the J gene TRBJ2-7, with TRBD2 matching 7 bases. This CDR3 comprises 15 residues. In germline, CDR1 is SEHNR, CDR2 FQNEAQ (reference sequence). V lost 4 bases, J lost 4 bases, and 10 bases stayed unmatched. CDR3 protein: CASSSTQRGEYEQYF. CDR3 nucleotide sequence: TGTGCCAGCAGCTCAACACAGCGGGGCGAGTACGAGCAGTACTTC.

The chain is built from TRBV3-1 (or the pseudogene TRBV3-2) and TRBJ2-5; tentative D call: TRBD2 (6 bases). CDR1 and CDR2 (germline): LGHDT, YNNKEL (reference sequence). This CDR3 is 14 amino acids long. V was shortened by 1 base and J by 4 bases, with 10 bases between the two germline ends. CDR3 nucleotide sequence: TGTGCCAGCAGCCAAGGCGGGAATCGAGAGACCCAGTACTTC. As protein: CASSQGGNRETQYF.

This clone was observed at least ten times. The chain carries TRBV11-2 and TRBJ2-7, with TRBD2 identical over 9 bases. The CDR3 runs 14 residues. V lost 3 bases and J lost 4; bases outside the gene matches: 4. Per the germline V gene, CDR1 is SGHAT and CDR2 is FQNNGV. The CDR3 nucleotides read TGTGCCAGCAGCTTGGGCGGGAGGGATTACGAGCAGTACTTC. Amino acids: CASSLGGRDYEQYF.

V usage is TRBV16 and J usage is TRBJ2-1, with D hard to call. From germline, CDR1 is KGHSY and CDR2 FQNENV. This CDR3 region has 14 residues. The V end lost 0 bases, the J end lost 10 bases, and 13 bases lay between the germline ends. The CDR3 DNA reads TGTGCCAGCAGCCAATCGATCTGGTACAGCGAGCAGTTCTTC. Residues: CASSQSIWYSEQFF.

V usage is TRBV9 and J usage is TRBJ1-5; D is undetermined. Trimming removed 0 bases from V and 3 bases from J, with 13 bases in between. The germline gives CDR1 SGDLS, CDR2 YYNGEE. CDR3 length equals 16 residues. CDR3 sequence (DNA): TGTGCCAGCAGCGTAGGTGCCGGGGATTACAATCAGCCCCAGCATTTT. Translating it yields CASSVGAGDYNQPQHF. Filled out from reference TRBV9 and TRBJ1-5, the complete variable domain reads DSGVTQTPKHLITATGQRVTLRCSPRSGDLSVYWYQQSLDQGLQFLIQYYNGEERAKGNILERFSAQQFPDLHSELNLSSLELGDSALYFCASSVGAGDYNQPQHFGDGTRLSIL.

The chain joins TRBV5-5 to TRBJ2-5; no reliable D call. CDR3 length: 14 amino acids. Germline CDR1 SGHKS, CDR2 YYEKEE (reference sequence). V was cut by 4 bases and J by 4 bases, with 14 bases left in between. CDR3 sequence: CASSPDVSGETQYF. Written as DNA, the CDR3 is TGTGCCAGCAGCCCCGATGTGTCAGGAGAGACCCAGTACTTC.

A note on this clone: Sequence at one end of the junction differs from germline and may be a read error. CDR3 bases: TGTGCCAGCAGGGAAGCGGGAGGGCCTGCGGAGCAGTACTTC. This sequence encodes CASREAGGPAEQYF. This sequence joins TRBV6-1 and TRBJ2-7, with 10 bases matching TRBD2. The CDR3 has 14 residues. CDR1 MNHNS and CDR2 SASEGT come from the germline V gene.

This clone was observed a single time. The chain links TRBV19 to TRBJ2-2, with D maybe TRBD2 (7 bases). Germline CDR1 is LNHDA and CDR2 is SQIVND (reference sequence). V shed 5 bases and J shed 2 bases, with 18 bases lying between them. There are 17 residues in the CDR3. This chain's CDR3 is CASSGGARTFNTGELFF. The CDR3 nucleotides are TGTGCCAGTAGTGGGGGGGCGAGGACGTTTAACACCGGGGAGCTGTTTTTT.

The V call is TRBV30, the J call TRBJ1-1; possible D gene TRBD1, 5 bases. This CDR3 has 13 amino acids. V dropped 8 bases and J dropped 1 base, with 14 bases sitting between them. From germline, CDR1 is GTSNPN and CDR2 SVGIG (reference sequence). CDR3 DNA sequence: TGTGCCGGAAGAGACAGATCGAACACTGAAGCTTTCTTT. Its translation is CAGRDRSNTEAFF.

The chain combines TRBV10-2 with TRBJ1-4, with 9 bases that match TRBD1. Germline CDR1 is WSHSY and CDR2 is SAAADI. The CDR3 runs to 15 residues. Trimming removed 6 bases from V and 5 bases from J; junction bases left unmatched: 7. The CDR3 DNA follows: TGCGCCAGCAGCGCTACAGGGGGCTCAAATGAAAAACTGTTTTTT. This encodes CASSATGGSNEKLFF.

Remarks on this clone: Other DNA sequences in the sample encode the same CDR3. The CDR3 sequence is CASSPQGPNYGYTF. The CDR3 nucleotides are TGTGCCAGCAGTCCACAGGGGCCTAACTATGGCTACACCTTC. The V and J genes are TRBV2 and TRBJ1-2; 7 nucleotides agree with TRBD1. This CDR3 spans 14 amino acids. Germline CDR1 reads SNHLY; CDR2 reads FYNNEI. The V segment lost 5 bases and the J segment 0 bases; nucleotides outside the gene matches: 3.